The 12 T cell receptor beta chains below come from one sample, sequenced in a study of OX40 agonist ivuxolimab in advanced cancers. Repertoires were generated with immunoSEQ multiplex PCR, while TCRdb's copy carries only in-frame clones and drops some. The table has some 80,000 clones, about 89% seen once; the top ten hold around 0.4%. Sequencing used CD4+ or CD8+ T cells sorted from blood, obtained in a trial of the OX40 agonist ivuxolimab. These receptors were collected from an adult with an advanced solid tumor such as melanoma, head and neck, liver or kidney cancer.

V usage is TRBV19 and J usage is TRBJ1-5, with 8 bases lining up with TRBD1. This CDR3 region has 14 residues. The ends lost 4 bases at V and 4 bases at J; junction bases unmatched: 3. Germline lookup yields CDR1 LNHDA and CDR2 SQIVND (reference sequence). The DNA of the CDR3 is TGTGCCAGTAGTAGGGGACAGGTGAATCAGCCCCAGCATTTT. Protein sequence: CASSRGQVNQPQHF. Full variable domain (missing parts from reference TRBV19 and TRBJ1-5): DGGITQSPKYLFRKEGQNVTLSCEQNLNHDAMYWYRQDPGQGLRLIYYSQIVNDFQKGDIAEGYSVSREKKESFPLTVTSAQKNPTAFYLCASSRGQVNQPQHFGDGTRLSIL.

This chain links TRBV2 with TRBJ2-7; possibly TRBD2 for D (5 bases). Germline values: CDR1 SNHLY, CDR2 FYNNEI. This CDR3 is 14 amino acids long. Between the trimmed V and J ends, which lost 7 bases and 1 base, there was a span of 14 bases. The CDR3 coding sequence is TGTGCCAGCAAGACAAGCGGCACATCCTACGAGCAGTACTTC. Translating gives CASKTSGTSYEQYF.

V gene TRBV11-2 combines with J gene TRBJ2-7, with D possibly TRBD2 on 6 matching bases. Deletions cut 6 bases from V and 0 bases from J, with 12 bases between. There are 14 residues in the CDR3. Germline V lookup: CDR1 SGHAT, CDR2 FQNNGV. The CDR3 sequence is CASSPGDFSYEQYF. CDR3 in DNA: TGTGCCAGCAGTCCGGGGGACTTCTCCTACGAGCAGTACTTC.

This sequence joins TRBV29-1 and TRBJ2-3; D may be TRBD2 (6 bases). V lost 8 bases and J lost 2, with 17 bases in between. Germline V lookup: CDR1 SQVTM, CDR2 ANQGSEA. This CDR3 has 14 residues. DNA of the CDR3: TGCAGCTCCCACAGCGGGCTGGTCACAGATACGCAGTATTTT. Translating gives CSSHSGLVTDTQYF.

This sequence joins TRBV5-1 and TRBJ2-1; D possibly matches TRBD1 or TRBD2 (5 bases each). V lost 7 bases, J lost 0 bases, and 17 bases lay in between. This CDR3 has 16 residues. The germline V gene has CDR1 SGHRS and CDR2 YFSETQ. CDR3 nucleotide sequence: TGCGCCAGCGGGGCCTTTGGGGGAACCTCCTACAATGAGCAGTTCTTC. Translated, it gives CASGAFGGTSYNEQFF.

The V call is TRBV6-1, the J call TRBJ2-3; D not resolved. Germline V gene lookup returns CDR1 MNHNS and CDR2 SASEGT. The ends were cut back, 6 bases at V and 4 bases at J, with 17 bases in the middle. There are 15 residues in the CDR3. CDR3 amino acids: CASRGSPGSSDTQYF. The CDR3 nucleotides are TGTGCCAGCAGAGGCTCCCCCGGATCTTCAGATACGCAGTATTTT.

The chain uses TRBV5-6 and TRBJ2-3, with 8 bases identical to TRBD1. V lost 4 bases to trimming and J lost 0 bases; unmatched junction nucleotides: 13. The CDR3 loop spans 18 amino acids. The germline V gene encodes CDR1 SGHDT and CDR2 YYEEEE. The CDR3 spells CASSRGQGWGLSTDTQYF. Here the CDR3 DNA reads TGTGCCAGCAGCCGTGGACAGGGATGGGGTCTTAGCACAGATACGCAGTATTTT.

V is TRBV7-9 and J is TRBJ2-5; 14 bases are a match to TRBD2. CDR1 and CDR2 from the germline V gene are SEHNR and FQNEAQ (reference sequence). V gave up 5 bases and J gave up 3 bases; unmatched junction bases: 5. The CDR3 spans 16 residues. The CDR3 region is CASSTGLAGVEETQYF. CDR3 nucleotide sequence: TGTGCCAGCAGCACGGGACTAGCGGGAGTGGAAGAGACCCAGTACTTC.

The count of this clone is one. The rearrangement links TRBV6-5 to TRBJ1-1; 9 bases are shared with TRBD1. Trimming removed 3 bases from V and 5 bases from J; junction bases left unmatched: 10. The CDR3 has 16 amino acids. In germline, CDR1 is MNHEY, CDR2 SVGAGI. In DNA, the CDR3 is TGTGCCAGCAGTTATTCCTCCGGGACAGGGTTTACTGAAGCTTTCTTT. It translates to CASSYSSGTGFTEAFF.

This clone was found once. The chain employs TRBV5-4 and TRBJ2-5; D is perhaps TRBD2 (6 bases). The CDR3 consists of 13 residues. With 1 base removed from V and 5 bases from J, the gap between germline ends came to 9 bases. CDR1 is SGHNT and CDR2 is YYREEE in the germline V gene (reference sequence). The CDR3 sequence: CASSLRGSETQYF. In nucleotides, the CDR3 is TGTGCCAGCAGCTTGCGGGGGTCGGAGACCCAGTACTTC. Full variable domain (missing parts from reference TRBV5-4 and TRBJ2-5): ETGVTQSPTHLIKTRGQQVTLRCSSQSGHNTVSWYQQALGQGPQFIFQYYREEENGRGNFPPRFSGLQFPNYSSELNVNALELDDSALYLCASSLRGSETQYFGPGTRLLVL.

This clone was observed a few times. CDR3 coding DNA: TGTGCCAGCAGCTTGGCGGGACAGGGGGCGTCTCTGGGAAACACCATATATTTT. It translates to CASSLAGQGASLGNTIYF. The chain uses TRBV7-6 and TRBJ1-3, with TRBD1 identical over 12 bases. CDR3 length: 18 residues. The trim removed 3 bases at V and 4 bases at J, leaving 10 bases unmatched. Looked up from germline, CDR1 is SGHVS and CDR2 is FNYEAQ.

This sequence joins TRBV1 and TRBJ1-1. TRBV1 is designated a pseudogene. The CDR3 spans 16 residues. The CDR3 DNA reads as TGCACCAGCAGCCAAGAGGACGGATACATGAACACTGAAGCTTTCTTT. Protein sequence: CTSSQEDGYMNTEAFF.